The present entry profiles one T cell receptor beta chain with its context. This sample stems from a study of blood T cell repertoires in COVID-19. For the study at large: The samples span acute and convalescent COVID-19 from the United States, Italy and Spain. PBMCs, B-cell-depleted T cells, or T cells were the source of the cDNA or gDNA that made up the material.

Here immunoSEQ multiplex PCR was the method, and the copy in TCRdb shows in-frame clones only, minus some. Here the sample spans some 300,000 clones, roughly 86% being singletons. Enrollees, about 18 to 89 years old, lived in approximately 25 US areas. Within 2 weeks before study entry, exposed participants met a COVID-19 case. The length of the CDR3 is 15 residues. Trimming pared 4 bases from V and 9 bases from J, leaving 17 bases between. CDR1 is SGHRS and CDR2 is YFSETQ in the germline V gene. The sequence derives from a woman between 50 and 59 years old who had been exposed to COVID-19. Sequences were obtained from PBMCs or T cells enriched from blood (not recorded which). The genes are TRBV5-1 and TRBJ1-6; D perhaps matches TRBD1 (6 bases). In DNA form, the CDR3 reads TGCGCCAGCAGCCTCCAGGGGCCCGACGGTTCACCCCTCCACTTT. As protein: CASSLQGPDGSPLHF.